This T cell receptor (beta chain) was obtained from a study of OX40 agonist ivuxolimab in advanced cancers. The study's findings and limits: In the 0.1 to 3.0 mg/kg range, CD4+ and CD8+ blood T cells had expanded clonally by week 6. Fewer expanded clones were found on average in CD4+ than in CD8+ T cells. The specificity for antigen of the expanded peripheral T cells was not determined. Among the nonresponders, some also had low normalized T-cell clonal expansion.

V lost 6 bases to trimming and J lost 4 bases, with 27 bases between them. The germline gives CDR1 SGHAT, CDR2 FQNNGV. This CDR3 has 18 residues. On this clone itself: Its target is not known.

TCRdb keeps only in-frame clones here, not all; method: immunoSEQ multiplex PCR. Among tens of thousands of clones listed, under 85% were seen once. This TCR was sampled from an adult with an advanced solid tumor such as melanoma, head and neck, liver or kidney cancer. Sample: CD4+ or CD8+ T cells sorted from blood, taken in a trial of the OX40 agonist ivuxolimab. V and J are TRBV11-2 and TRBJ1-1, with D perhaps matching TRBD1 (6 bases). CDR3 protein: CASSPFEGGTPSLTEAFF. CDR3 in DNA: TGTGCCAGCAGTCCCTTCGAGGGGGGGACACCCTCCCTCACTGAAGCTTTCTTT.